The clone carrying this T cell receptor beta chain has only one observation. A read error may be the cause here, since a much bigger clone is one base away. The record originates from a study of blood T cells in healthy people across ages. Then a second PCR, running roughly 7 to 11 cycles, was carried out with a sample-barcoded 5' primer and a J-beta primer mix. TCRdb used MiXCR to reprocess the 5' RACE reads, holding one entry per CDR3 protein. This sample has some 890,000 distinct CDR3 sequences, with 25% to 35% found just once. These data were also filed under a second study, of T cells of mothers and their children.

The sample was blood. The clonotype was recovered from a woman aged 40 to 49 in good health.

The CDR3 DNA follows: TGCAGTGCTAGAGTCGGGACAGGGCCCCAAGAGACCCAGTTCTTC. Translation gives CSARVGTGPQETQFF. The chain recombines TRBV20-1 with TRBJ2-1; 9 nucleotides match TRBD1. CDR3 length: 15 amino acids. Germline-derived CDR1 and CDR2 are DFQATT and SNEGSKA (reference sequence). With V trimmed by 1 base and J by 13 bases, 14 bases remained unmatched.